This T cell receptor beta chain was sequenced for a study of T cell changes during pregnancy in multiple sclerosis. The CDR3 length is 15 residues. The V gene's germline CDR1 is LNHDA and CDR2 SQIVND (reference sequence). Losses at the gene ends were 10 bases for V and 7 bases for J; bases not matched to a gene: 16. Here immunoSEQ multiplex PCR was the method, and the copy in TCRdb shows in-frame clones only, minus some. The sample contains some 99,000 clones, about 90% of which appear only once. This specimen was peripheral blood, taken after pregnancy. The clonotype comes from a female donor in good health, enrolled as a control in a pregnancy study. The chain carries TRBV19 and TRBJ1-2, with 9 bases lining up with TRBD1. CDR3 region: CATALLGQGKPGYTF. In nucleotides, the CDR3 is TGTGCCACCGCCCTTTTGGGACAGGGAAAGCCTGGCTACACCTTC.